What follows describes a single TCR beta chain. Germline loops: CDR1 LNHDA, CDR2 SQIVND (reference sequence). The CDR3 extends over 13 amino acids. The germline V and J ends were trimmed by 3 bases and 7 bases, with 10 bases remaining between them. These data originate in a study of OX40 agonist ivuxolimab in advanced cancers. Turning to the study itself: Ivuxolimab is an agonistic anti-OX40 (CD134) antibody, and patients were treated with it. Mean age roughly 65 years, range about 20 to 85; around 80% male.

Clones were sequenced by immunoSEQ multiplex PCR, and TCRdb holds only the in-frame ones, with some missing. The sample has several thousand clones, around 78% seen once; the top ten hold 19%. This receptor was identified in an adult with an advanced solid tumor such as melanoma, head and neck, liver or kidney cancer. This chain joins TRBV19 and TRBJ2-1; tentatively, D is TRBD1 or TRBD2 (5 bases each). Sequencing was performed on CD4+ or CD8+ T cells sorted from blood, taken in a trial of the OX40 agonist ivuxolimab. DNA of the CDR3: TGTGCCAGTAGTATCTTGGGGGTGAATGAGCAGTTCTTC. Translation: CASSILGVNEQFF.